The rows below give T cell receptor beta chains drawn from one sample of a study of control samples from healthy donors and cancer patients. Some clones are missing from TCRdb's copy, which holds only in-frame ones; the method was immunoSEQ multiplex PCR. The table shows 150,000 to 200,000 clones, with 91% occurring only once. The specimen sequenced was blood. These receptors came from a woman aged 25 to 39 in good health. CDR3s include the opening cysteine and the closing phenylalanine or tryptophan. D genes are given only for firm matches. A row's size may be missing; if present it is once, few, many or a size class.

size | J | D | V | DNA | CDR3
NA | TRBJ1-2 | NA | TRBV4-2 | TGTGCCAGCAGCCAAGACGGTAACTATGGCTACACCTTC | CASSQDGNYGYTF
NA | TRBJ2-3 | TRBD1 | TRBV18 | TGTGCCAGCTCACCACTGGTCGGACAGGGGGCAAGTGGGACAGATACGCAGTATTTT | CASSPLVGQGASGTDTQYF
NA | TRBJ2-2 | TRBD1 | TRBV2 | TGTGCCAGCAGAGTAAACCGGGACAGGGCCGGGGAGCTGTTTTTT | CASRVNRDRAGELFF
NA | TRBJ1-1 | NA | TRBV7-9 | TGTGCCAGCAGCTCGAGGAACACTGAAGCTTTCTTT | CASSSRNTEAFF
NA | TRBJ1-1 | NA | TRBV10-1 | TGCGCCAGCAGCGATGACCAACACAGGAACACTGAAGCTTTCTTT | CASSDDQHRNTEAFF
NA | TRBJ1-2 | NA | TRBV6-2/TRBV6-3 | TGTGCCAGCAGTTACGAGGGATTCGGTGGCTACACCTTC | CASSYEGFGGYTF
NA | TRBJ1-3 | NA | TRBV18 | TGTGCCAGCTCACCACCTCAGGGCAACACCATATATTTT | CASSPPQGNTIYF
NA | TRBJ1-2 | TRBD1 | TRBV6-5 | TGTGCCAGCAGTTACTTACTACAGGGGAACTACTATGGCTACACCTTC | CASSYLLQGNYYGYTF
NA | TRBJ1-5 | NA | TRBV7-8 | TGTGCCAGCAGCTTAGTTAGAGCCAATCAGCCCCAGCATTTT | CASSLVRANQPQHF
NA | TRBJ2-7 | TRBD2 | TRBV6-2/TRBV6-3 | TGTGCCAGCAGTTACTCGACTAGCGGAGGCTACGAGCAGTACTTC | CASSYSTSGGYEQYF
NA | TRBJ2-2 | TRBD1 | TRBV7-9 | TGTGCCAGCAGCGGGGGACAGGACACCGGGGAGCTGTTTTTT | CASSGGQDTGELFF
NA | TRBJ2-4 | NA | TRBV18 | TGTGCCAGCTCACCAGGGGCCAAAAACATTCAGTACTTC | CASSPGAKNIQYF
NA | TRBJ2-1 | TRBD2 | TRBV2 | TGTGCCAGCAGAGGTAGCGGGAGTAGTAATGAGCAGTTCTTC | CASRGSGSSNEQFF
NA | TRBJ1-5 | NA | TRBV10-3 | TGTGCCATCAGTGAGGGGGCAGGGTCGCATAGCAATCAGCCCCAGCATTTT | CAISEGAGSHSNQPQHF
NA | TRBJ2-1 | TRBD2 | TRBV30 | TGTGCCTGGAGTCGGGGGGAGCGCAATGAGCAGTTCTTC | CAWSRGERNEQFF
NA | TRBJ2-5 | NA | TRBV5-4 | TGTGCCAGCAGACTGTACGTGGGCCAAGAGACCCAGTACTTC | CASRLYVGQETQYF
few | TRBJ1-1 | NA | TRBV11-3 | TGTGCCAGCAGCTTACAGGAGAACACTGAAGCTTTCTTT | CASSLQENTEAFF